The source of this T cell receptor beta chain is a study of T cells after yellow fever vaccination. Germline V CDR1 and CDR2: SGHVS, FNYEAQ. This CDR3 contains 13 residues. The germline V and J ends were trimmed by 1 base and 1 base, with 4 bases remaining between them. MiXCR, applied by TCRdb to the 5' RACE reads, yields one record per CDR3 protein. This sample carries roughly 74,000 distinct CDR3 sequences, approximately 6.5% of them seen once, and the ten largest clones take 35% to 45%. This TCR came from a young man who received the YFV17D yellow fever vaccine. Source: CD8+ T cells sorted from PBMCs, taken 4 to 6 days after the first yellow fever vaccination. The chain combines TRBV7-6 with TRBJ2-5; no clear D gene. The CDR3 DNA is TGTGCCAGCAGCTTAGACAGCCAAGAGACCCAGTACTTC. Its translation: CASSLDSQETQYF.